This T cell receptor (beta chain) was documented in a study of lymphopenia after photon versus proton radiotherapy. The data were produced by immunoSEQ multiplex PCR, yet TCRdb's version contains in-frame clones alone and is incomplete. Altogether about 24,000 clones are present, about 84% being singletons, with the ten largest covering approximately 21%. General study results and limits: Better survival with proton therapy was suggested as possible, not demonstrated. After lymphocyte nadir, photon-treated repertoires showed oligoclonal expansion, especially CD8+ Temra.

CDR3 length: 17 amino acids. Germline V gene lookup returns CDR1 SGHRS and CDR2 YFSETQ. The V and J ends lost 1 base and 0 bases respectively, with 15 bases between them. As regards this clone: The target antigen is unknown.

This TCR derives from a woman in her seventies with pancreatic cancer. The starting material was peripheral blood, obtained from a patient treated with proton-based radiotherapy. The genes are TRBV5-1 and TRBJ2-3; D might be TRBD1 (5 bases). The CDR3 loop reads CASSLTSGRASTDTQYF. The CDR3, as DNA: TGCGCCAGCAGCTTGACGTCGGGCAGGGCGAGCACAGATACGCAGTATTTT.